This record covers a single TCR beta chain. It has no known antigen specificity. Base quality data are lacking; no much larger clone is found one base away. A FACSAria II was used to sort memory CD4+ T cells, defined as single viable CD3+CD4+CD8-CD45RO+ cells. CMV serostatus was determined with a Roche Elecsys assay detecting serum IgG against CMV pp150, pp28, p38 and p52. After thawing, total CD4+ T cells were enriched by positive selection with CD4 magnetic microbeads. The samples came from a different study that was designed specifically to examine the CD4+ T cell memory repertoire. Peripheral blood mononuclear cells were isolated and cryopreserved according to standard operating procedures, and serum was stored at -80 degrees C. The staining used CD3-PerCP (BW264/56), CD4-APC (RPA-T4), CD45RO-PE (UCHT1) and CD8-Pacific Orange (3B5) antibodies, and Sytox blue was used to exclude non-viable cells.

The data derive from a study of memory CD4+ T cells and cytomegalovirus serostatus (dated by TCRdb to about 2019). General notes on the study: The cohort comprised roughly 35 healthy Belgian adults, 9 CMV seropositive and 24 CMV seronegative. CD4+ memory TCRbeta repertoires of a Belgian cohort with known cytomegalovirus serostatus were sequenced in order to replicate a published TCR-based CMV serostatus classifier. Overall study outcomes, separate from this receptor: The results were read as suggesting that the CMV-associated TCR signature is, for the most part, present in the CD4+ memory repertoire. Among the 150 to 200 previously reported CMV-associated TCRbeta sequences, some 69 showed up in the CD4+ memory repertoires, with each one found in between one and five individuals. For predicting CMV serostatus, the median bootstrapped AUC was about 0.96 using the original framework and about 0.89 using a US-trained random forest. Only CD4+CD45RO+ memory cells were sequenced, in contrast to the original study, which included naive and memory CD4+ and CD8+ populations. On the Belgian cohort, the classifier based on the original framework reached a median bootstrapped AUC of about 0.96, with a 95% CI of 0.76-1.00.

The Quick-DNA Microprep Kit was used to extract genomic DNA from the sorted cells. Amplification of TCRbeta DNA was done with the immunoSEQ hsTCRbeta kit, following the protocol from the manufacturer. TCRbeta libraries were sequenced on an Illumina MiSeq instrument. The original pipeline was this. Removing out-of-frame sequences left 2 million to 2.5 million distinct TCRbeta sequences, an average of around 62,000 per individual. Each individual was scored according to the count of roughly 170 previously reported CMV-associated TCRbeta sequences and the total productive distinct TCRbeta count. A beta-binomial model was reimplemented in Python, and scikit-learn random forests with default parameters were trained on US cohort data. On the Belgian cohort, classifier performance was reported as the median AUC, along with percentile confidence intervals, across 10,000 bootstrap iterations. TCRdb obtained this table from immuneACCESS and retained in-frame rearrangements with V and J assigned. These tables miss some clones; where compared with another copy, unresolved V genes account for less than half of the shortfall, and the remainder is unexplained. V and J calls and clone size follow that table, whereas D and trimming were derived from the DNA. The sample yields just under 65,000 clones; around 77% were counted once. Of the sample, 0.7% to 0.9% is held by the ten largest clones.

The sequence was collected from an adult in good health and CMV-seronegative. Input material: memory CD4+ T cells from blood.

The nucleotide sequence reads as follows: TGCGCCAGCAGCTTGGGACAGGGTATGGAGACCCAGTACTTC. The encoded protein is CASSLGQGMETQYF. The sequence is built from TRBV5-1 and TRBJ2-5; 7 central bases correspond to TRBD1. The CDR3 numbers 14 residues from cysteine through phenylalanine. Only the CDR3 DNA is retained, 42 bases long and in frame from the first base. For CDR1 and CDR2, the germline V gene lists SGHRS and YFSETQ. V and J are trimmed by 0 bases and 5 bases, and the gene matches miss 4 bases of the junction.